The rows below give T cell receptor beta chains drawn from one sample of a study of CD8 T cells in ankylosing spondylitis. A single record per CDR3 protein comes from TCRdb applying MiXCR to the 5' RACE reads. Of 150,000 to 200,000 distinct CDR3 sequences listed, roughly 30% are singletons. The sequencing sample was made of synovial fluid, either unsorted or a sorted T cell fraction (not recorded which). These receptors were collected from a male donor with ankylosing spondylitis. The CDR3 runs from the conserved cysteine through the conserved F or W.

j_call,v_call,cdr3_aa
TRBJ2-3,TRBV7-9,CASSPGGDTQYF
TRBJ2-3,TRBV20-1,CSARDWGLAGGSDTQYF
TRBJ1-2,TRBV5-1,CASSQTGESYGYTF
TRBJ1-5,TRBV2,CASSSTGEQPQHF
TRBJ1-3,TRBV5-6,CASSLLQIGNTIYF
TRBJ1-1,TRBV19,CASTTGNEAFF
TRBJ1-2,TRBV19,CASSYSGTANYGYTF
TRBJ1-5,TRBV2,CASSGQGLNQPQHF
TRBJ2-7,TRBV7-2,CASGHYEQYF
TRBJ2-3,TRBV4-2,CASGLAGVGTDTQYF
TRBJ1-2,TRBV27,CASSLWAGDPYGYTF
TRBJ1-6,TRBV20-1,CSASSVRGSYNSPLHF
TRBJ1-6,TRBV20-1,CSARASVLYNSPLHF
TRBJ2-2,TRBV7-3,CASSLTQGELFF
TRBJ2-5,TRBV5-1,CASSLVAGTEETQYF
TRBJ2-4,TRBV27,CASSSRTSGRFLAKNIQYF
TRBJ1-5,TRBV27,CASIFSNQSQHF
TRBJ2-1,TRBV13,CASSWARGEQFF
TRBJ2-3,TRBV4-1,CASSPAYTSGYTDTQYF
TRBJ1-5,TRBV4-3,CASSQDKNPASNQPQHF
TRBJ2-7,TRBV29-1,CSVDLAGTYEQYF
TRBJ1-5,TRBV27,CASSSTGVVLQPQHF
TRBJ2-3,TRBV11-2,CASSPTLAGVIGTDTQYF
TRBJ2-2,TRBV4-2,CASSQDLGGSHNTGELFF
TRBJ1-4,TRBV6-1,CASSDRTPTNEKLFF
TRBJ2-2,TRBV12-5,CASGPTGGPYTGELFF
TRBJ2-2,TRBV20-1,CSARGQRNTGELFF
TRBJ2-5,TRBV5-1,CASSLVVGTQETQYF
TRBJ2-3,TRBV10-2,CASSVTGGSQTDTQYF
TRBJ1-1,TRBV6-5,CASSYSGILNTEAFF
TRBJ1-4,TRBV6-5,CASSYSGRGNEKLFF
TRBJ2-7,TRBV18,CASSLGVRAPGEQYF
TRBJ1-1,TRBV29-1,CSVEVDEAFF
TRBJ2-1,TRBV29-1,CSVTKSLHNEQFF
TRBJ2-1,TRBV18,CASSRIAGGLYNEQFF
TRBJ1-6,TRBV20-1,CSARDTNNSPLHF
TRBJ1-6,TRBV20-1,CSATARGTSKNSPLHF
TRBJ1-2,TRBV5-5,CASSPPSGNYGYTF
TRBJ2-7,TRBV27,CASSFHRDRVEQYF
TRBJ2-2,TRBV5-6,CASSPSGRGTGELFF
TRBJ2-1,TRBV20-1,CSASQGGQYNEQFF
TRBJ2-1,TRBV20-1,CSASRSGDEQFF
TRBJ2-1,TRBV14,CASSSKGNEQFF
TRBJ2-5,TRBV20-1,CSARVNQAETQYF
TRBJ1-1,TRBV30,CACRRDINTEAFF
TRBJ2-1,TRBV4-1,CASSQEGSGRLEQFF
TRBJ1-2,TRBV2,CASSATQGAAGYTF
TRBJ2-1,TRBV10-3,CAIRASGGDEQFF
TRBJ2-1,TRBV14,CASSQGTASYNEQFF
TRBJ2-5,TRBV27,CASSFRASQETQYF
TRBJ1-4,TRBV5-1,CASSLDGFNEKLFF
TRBJ2-1,TRBV4-3,CASSQAVYSGKSSYNEQFF
TRBJ2-3,TRBV7-2,CASSSGQALTDTQYF